A single sample gave rise to the 32 T cell receptor beta chains below, sequenced in a study of cytomegalovirus exposure and HLA in healthy donors. Amplification used 60 Vbeta primers and 13 Jbeta primers. Repertoires were generated with immunoSEQ multiplex PCR, while TCRdb's copy carries only in-frame clones and drops some. The table shows 100,000 to 150,000 clones, with 77% occurring only once. Source material: PBMCs. The receptors originated from a man between 18 and 29 years old in good health and CMV-seropositive.

This chain joins TRBV5-1 and TRBJ1-5, with a possible D match to TRBD1 (6 bases). This CDR3 is 15 amino acids long. The V gene's germline CDR1 is SGHRS and CDR2 YFSETQ. V was pared by 2 bases and J by 6 bases, with 15 bases between. As DNA, the CDR3 is TGCGCCAGCAGCTTCTTGGGGGGGCCGGGTCAGCCCCAGCATTTT. It is translated as CASSFLGGPGQPQHF.

V usage is TRBV10-2 and J usage is TRBJ1-3; no firm D call. The germline gives CDR1 WSHSY, CDR2 SAAADI. This CDR3 comprises 14 residues. Trimming shortened V by 3 bases and J by 0 bases, and 6 bases separated the two germline ends. In DNA, the CDR3 is TGCGCCAGCAGTGACCCCCTCTCTGGAAACACCATATATTTT. Its protein is CASSDPLSGNTIYF.

The chain employs TRBV6-5 and TRBJ2-1; D is unresolved. Per the germline V gene, CDR1 is MNHEY and CDR2 is SVGAGI. The CDR3 spans 14 residues. Trimming shortened V by 5 bases and J by 6 bases, and 14 bases separated the two germline ends. The CDR3 protein is CASSPGGTPNEQFF. For the CDR3, the DNA is TGTGCCAGCAGTCCCGGCGGCACCCCCAATGAGCAGTTCTTC.

As regards this clone: The same CDR3 arises from other DNA sequences in this sample as well. The rearrangement uses TRBV4-1 and TRBJ1-2, with 8 bases fitting TRBD1. The CDR3 is 19 amino acids. Germline CDR1 MGHRA, CDR2 YSYEKL. V gave up 0 bases and J gave up 6 bases; unmatched junction bases: 18. CDR3 bases: TGCGCCAGCAGCCAAGACCCCGGATCCTTCACAGGGGGTCTTAATGGCTACACCTTC. Protein sequence: CASSQDPGSFTGGLNGYTF.

The chain links TRBV28 to TRBJ2-7, with D hard to call. The length of the CDR3 is 12 residues. Looked up from germline, CDR1 is MDHEN and CDR2 is SYDVKM. V was shortened by 0 bases and J by 7 bases, with 7 bases between the two germline ends. The CDR3 nucleotides read TGTGCCAGCAGTTTATGGGTCGGGGAGCAGTACTTC. As protein: CASSLWVGEQYF.

The chain joins TRBV29-1 to TRBJ1-1, with 7 bases fitting TRBD1. The CDR3 contains 13 residues. With V trimmed by 7 bases and J by 0 bases, 5 bases remained unmatched. Germline V lookup: CDR1 SQVTM, CDR2 ANQGSEA. CDR3 sequence: CSGTGTVNTEAFF. The CDR3, as DNA: TGCAGCGGGACCGGGACAGTGAACACTGAAGCTTTCTTT.

The chain joins TRBV6-1 to TRBJ2-7; TRBD1 is a possible D gene (6 bases). Germline lookup yields CDR1 MNHNS and CDR2 SASEGT. V lost 3 bases, J lost 3 bases, and 9 bases lay in between. The CDR3 loop spans 13 amino acids. The CDR3 sequence is CASSDRGDYEQYF. Here the CDR3 DNA reads TGTGCCAGCAGTGACAGGGGAGACTACGAGCAGTACTTC.

The chain couples TRBV7-8 to TRBJ1-2, with TRBD1 matching over 10 bases. V shed 3 bases and J 3 bases; nucleotides not matched to a gene: 4. The CDR3 loop spans 15 amino acids. The germline V gene encodes CDR1 SGHVS and CDR2 FQNEAQ. For the CDR3, the DNA is TGTGCCAGCAGCTTCGGGACAGGGGACGACTATGGCTACACCTTC. It specifies CASSFGTGDDYGYTF.

This sequence joins TRBV2 and TRBJ1-4; 12 nucleotides agree with TRBD1. V lost 6 bases and J lost 1; bases outside the gene matches: 12. This CDR3 contains 19 residues. Germline lookup yields CDR1 SNHLY and CDR2 FYNNEI. The CDR3 spells CASRMPGQGARGTNEKLFF. The CDR3 DNA reads as TGTGCCAGCAGAATGCCGGGACAGGGGGCCCGAGGAACTAATGAAAAACTGTTTTTT.

The rearrangement uses TRBV18 and TRBJ2-7; D perhaps matches TRBD1 (5 bases). V was cut by 1 base and J by 6 bases, with 10 bases left in between. The germline V gene has CDR1 KGHSH and CDR2 LQKENI. This CDR3 is 13 amino acids long. The CDR3 DNA sequence: TGTGCCAGCTCACCACAGGGTAGGGGCGAGCAGTACTTC. Protein: CASSPQGRGEQYF.

This chain uses TRBV4-2 with TRBJ2-7; D gene unclear. The CDR3 length is 11 residues. Trimming removed 1 base at V and 5 bases at J, with 3 bases between. Germline-derived CDR1 and CDR2 are LGHNA and YNFKEQ. The CDR3 sequence: CASSQGHEQYF. The CDR3 region has the DNA TGTGCCAGCAGCCAAGGGCACGAGCAGTACTTC.

The rearrangement links TRBV5-5 to TRBJ1-2; D call uncertain. The V gene lost 4 bases and the J gene lost 6 bases, with 7 bases spanning the gap. CDR1 is SGHKS and CDR2 is YYEKEE in the germline V gene (reference sequence). This CDR3 region has 11 residues. The CDR3 bases are TGTGCCAGCAGCCTCTTAAATGGCTACACCTTC. The encoded protein is CASSLLNGYTF.

The genes are TRBV2 and TRBJ2-3; 9 bases match TRBD2. The CDR3 runs 18 residues. Germline CDR1 reads SNHLY; CDR2 reads FYNNEI. The V and J ends lost 2 bases and 2 bases, in that order; junction bases with no gene match: 11. The CDR3 region has the DNA TGTGCCAGCAGTGAACCTCGTCGCGGGAGGGGATTCACAGATACGCAGTATTTT. It codes for CASSEPRRGRGFTDTQYF.

CDR3 sequence reads: CASSPLRVSNQPQHF. The CDR3 DNA reads TGTGCCAGCTCACCGTTGAGAGTGAGCAATCAGCCCCAGCATTTT. The V and J genes are TRBV18 and TRBJ1-5; D remains unclear. Germline loops: CDR1 KGHSH, CDR2 LQKENI. The germline V and J ends were trimmed by 3 bases and 1 base, with 10 bases remaining between them. This CDR3 region has 15 residues.

The rearrangement links TRBV19 to TRBJ2-4; TRBD1 matches 9 bases. The CDR3 is 16 residues long. Germline assignment: CDR1 LNHDA and CDR2 SQIVND (reference sequence). V shed 6 bases and J 6 bases; nucleotides not matched to a gene: 12. The CDR3 loop reads CASRTLPGQGTNIQYF. The CDR3 DNA reads as TGTGCCAGTAGGACACTTCCGGGACAGGGTACAAACATTCAGTACTTC. Looking up the rest from reference TRBV19 and TRBJ2-4 gives the full variable domain: DGGITQSPKYLFRKEGQNVTLSCEQNLNHDAMYWYRQDPGQGLRLIYYSQIVNDFQKGDIAEGYSVSREKKESFPLTVTSAQKNPTAFYLCASRTLPGQGTNIQYFGAGTRLSVL.

Notes on this clone: The junction does not match germline at one end; this may be a read error. The genes are TRBV5-1 and TRBJ2-6, with D possibly matching TRBD1 (5 bases). The length of the CDR3 is 18 residues. Germline V gene data show CDR1 as SGHRS and CDR2 as YFSETQ. The CDR3 region is CASSLAVYKSSGANGLTF. The DNA for the CDR3 is TGCGCCAGCAGCTTGGCCGTTTACAAGAGCTCTGGGGCCAACGGCCTGACTTTC.

This chain joins TRBV5-1 and TRBJ2-1; a weak D match, TRBD2 (5 bases). The CDR3 contains 16 residues. V gave up 3 bases and J gave up 4 bases, with 17 bases separating them. Germline CDR1 SGHRS, CDR2 YFSETQ. The CDR3 DNA sequence: TGCGCCAGCAGCTCCGGACTGCCCGGGGATTACAATGAGCAGTTCTTC. It encodes CASSSGLPGDYNEQFF.

This chain uses TRBV9 with TRBJ2-7, with 10 bases matching TRBD2. V trimming: 5 bases; J trimming: 0 bases; junction bases outside the gene matches: 5. Germline lookup yields CDR1 SGDLS and CDR2 YYNGEE. The CDR3 has 15 amino acids. CDR3 protein: CASSPGTSVSYEQYF. In DNA, the CDR3 is TGTGCCAGCAGTCCCGGGACTAGCGTCTCCTACGAGCAGTACTTC.

V usage is TRBV18 and J usage is TRBJ2-7, with a tentative D call TRBD2 (6 bases). Germline CDR1 is KGHSH and CDR2 is LQKENI. V dropped 3 bases and J dropped 0 bases, with 6 bases sitting between them. The CDR3 is made up of 13 amino acids. CDR3 protein: CASSPGLSYEQYF. CDR3 DNA sequence: TGTGCCAGCTCACCGGGACTCTCCTACGAGCAGTACTTC.

V gene TRBV7-9 combines with J gene TRBJ1-3; a possible D gene is TRBD1 (6 bases). Germline CDR1 is SEHNR and CDR2 is FQNEAQ (reference sequence). There are 15 residues in the CDR3. The V end was cut by 4 bases, the J end by 1 base, with 11 bases between. CDR3 coding DNA: TGTGCCAGCAGCTCGACGACAGGATCTGGAAACACCATATATTTT. This codes for CASSSTTGSGNTIYF. Based on the CDR3 plus reference TRBV7-9 and TRBJ1-3, the full variable domain is DTGVSQNPRHKITKRGQNVTFRCDPISEHNRLYWYRQTLGQGPEFLTYFQNEAQLEKSRLLSDRFSAERPKGSFSTLEIQRTEQGDSAMYLCASSSTTGSGNTIYFGEGSWLTVV.

The genes are TRBV7-6 and TRBJ2-3, with a tentative D call TRBD1 (5 bases). The germline V gene has CDR1 SGHVS and CDR2 FNYEAQ. The CDR3 contains 13 residues. V gave up 2 bases and J gave up 6 bases, with 9 bases separating them. The CDR3 sequence: CASSLQGYDTQYF. DNA for the CDR3: TGTGCCAGCAGCTTACAGGGATACGATACGCAGTATTTT. Full variable domain (rest looked up from reference TRBV7-6 and TRBJ2-3): GAGVSQSPRYKVTKRGQDVALRCDPISGHVSLYWYRQALGQGPEFLTYFNYEAQQDKSGLPNDRFSAERPEGSISTLTIQRTEQRDSAMYRCASSLQGYDTQYFGPGTRLTVL.

V usage is TRBV6-1 and J usage is TRBJ2-2; possibly TRBD1 for D (5 bases). Germline CDR1 and CDR2: MNHNS and SASEGT. V lost 2 bases to trimming and J lost 7 bases, with 14 bases between them. The CDR3 totals 15 residues. The chain's CDR3 is CASSEWQGAVGELFF. In DNA form, the CDR3 reads TGTGCCAGCAGTGAATGGCAGGGTGCGGTCGGGGAGCTGTTTTTT.

This clone came up many times. This chain links TRBV6-4 with TRBJ2-5; TRBD2 agrees at 10 bases. The germline V gene has CDR1 MRHNA and CDR2 SNTAGT. Germline trimming cut 3 bases from V and 1 base from J; bases unmatched to any gene: 2. This CDR3 is 15 amino acids long. CDR3 DNA sequence: TGTGCCAGCAGTGAGAGCGGGGGGGCCCAAGAGACCCAGTACTTC. This sequence encodes CASSESGGAQETQYF.

V usage is TRBV29-1 and J usage is TRBJ2-5; D gene uncertain. The CDR3 is 14 amino acids. V gave up 3 bases and J gave up 1 base, with 12 bases separating them. Germline loops: CDR1 SQVTM, CDR2 ANQGSEA. The DNA for the CDR3 is TGCAGCGTTGAGGTTGGAACAGCCCAAGAGACCCAGTACTTC. This translates into CSVEVGTAQETQYF. Full variable domain (missing parts from reference TRBV29-1 and TRBJ2-5): SAVISQKPSRDICQRGTSLTIQCQVDSQVTMMFWYRQQPGQSLTLIATANQGSEATYESGFVIDKFPISRPNLTFSTLTVSNMSPEDSSIYLCSVEVGTAQETQYFGPGTRLLVL.

A few counts support this clone. This rearrangement joins TRBV19 to TRBJ1-2; D gene uncertain. This CDR3 has 13 amino acids. The germline V gene has CDR1 LNHDA and CDR2 SQIVND (reference sequence). V lost 6 bases to trimming and J lost 4 bases, with 12 bases between them. CDR3 DNA: TGTGCCAGTAGGTTTTGGGCGGGCTATGGCTACACCTTC. It is translated as CASRFWAGYGYTF.

The chain has TRBV6-6 and TRBJ2-2, with D possibly TRBD1 on 5 matching bases. The CDR3 consists of 15 residues. CDR1 and CDR2 (germline): MNHNY, SVGAGI (reference sequence). V was pared by 5 bases and J by 7 bases, with 17 bases between. The CDR3: CASSLLDSQLGELFF. As DNA, the CDR3 is TGTGCCAGCAGTCTCCTTGACAGCCAGCTCGGGGAGCTGTTTTTT.

The chain couples TRBV9 to TRBJ2-1; 11 bases match TRBD2. Germline CDR1 reads SGDLS; CDR2 reads YYNGEE. The CDR3 sequence is 16 residues long. V lost 2 bases and J lost 2; bases outside the gene matches: 3. CDR3 sequence reads: CASSVMGLAAYNEQFF. In nucleotides, the CDR3 is TGTGCCAGCAGCGTTATGGGACTAGCGGCCTACAATGAGCAGTTCTTC.

The chain combines TRBV4-1 with TRBJ1-2; 12 positions match TRBD1. The CDR3 contains 15 residues. Germline V gives CDR1 MGHRA, CDR2 YSYEKL. V shed 0 bases and J 4 bases; nucleotides not matched to a gene: 0. The CDR3: CASSQEGQGAYGYTF. DNA of the CDR3: TGCGCCAGCAGCCAAGAGGGACAGGGGGCCTATGGCTACACCTTC.

This clone was detected a few times. The gene calls are TRBV27 and TRBJ2-2, with TRBD2 matching over 9 bases. Germline V CDR1 and CDR2: MNHEY, SMNVEV (reference sequence). J was trimmed by 6 bases and V by 6 bases; bases with no gene match: 8. The CDR3 length is 15 residues. The CDR3 sequence: CASRMVAGVAGELFF. The CDR3 bases are TGTGCCAGCAGGATGGTAGCGGGAGTTGCCGGGGAGCTGTTTTTT.

The genes are TRBV6-5 and TRBJ1-2; the D is unclear. Trimming took 2 bases from V and 4 from J, leaving 11 bases between them. The CDR3 is made up of 14 amino acids. Germline V gene sequence: CDR1 MNHEY, CDR2 SVGAGI. The CDR3 nucleotides read TGTGCCAGCAGTTACAGGGAGGTTGGCTATGGCTACACCTTC. Translation gives CASSYREVGYGYTF.

This chain links TRBV18 with TRBJ1-2; 9 nucleotides line up with TRBD1. V was clipped by 5 bases and J by 7 bases; unmatched bases: 8. The germline V gene encodes CDR1 KGHSH and CDR2 LQKENI. CDR3 length equals 14 residues. The CDR3 bases are TGTGCCAGCTCAGAGACAGGGGGAGGTCTTGGCTACACCTTC. Translating it yields CASSETGGGLGYTF.

The chain carries TRBV11-3 and TRBJ1-1, with D perhaps matching TRBD1 (6 bases). The CDR3 is 13 amino acids. V lost 3 bases and J 11 bases, leaving 16 bases between the germline ends. Germline loops: CDR1 SGHNT, CDR2 YENEEA. CDR3 loop: CASSFSRGGEAFF. DNA for the CDR3: TGTGCCAGCAGCTTTAGCAGGGGCGGAGAGGCTTTCTTT.